This TCR beta chain was documented in a study of blood T cells in healthy people across ages. Through a sample-barcoded 5' primer and a J-beta primer mix, a second PCR was run for roughly 7 to 12 cycles. Each CDR3 protein gets one entry after TCRdb re-called the 5' RACE reads with MiXCR. The sample carries roughly 500,000 distinct CDR3 sequences, approximately 25% recorded once. Study results and caveats: Older age coincided with a roughly linear decline in TCR beta diversity per million T cells.

This clonotype has just a few counts. What it recognizes is unknown. The authors isolated at least 7 million PBMCs per sample. The germline V gene encodes CDR1 DFQATT and CDR2 SNEGSKA (reference sequence). The length of the CDR3 is 13 residues. Trimming stripped 6 bases from V and 4 bases from J, with 13 bases between. The sample taken for sequencing was blood. The origin of this receptor is a woman in her 70s in good health. The chain uses TRBV20-1 and TRBJ1-3, with a tentative D call TRBD1 (6 bases). This chain's CDR3 is CSATGQFGNTIYF. The CDR3, as DNA: TGCAGTGCAACCGGACAGTTCGGAAACACCATATATTTT.